The T cell receptor beta chain described here comes from a study of blood T cell repertoires in COVID-19. Study-wide context: Samples of COVID-19 (acute and convalescent) were obtained from the United States, Italy and Spain. In each case, the material was cDNA or gDNA derived from T cells, B-cell-depleted T cells, or PBMCs.

CDR3 length: 16 residues. Per germline, CDR1 MDHEN and CDR2 SYDVKM. The ends were cut back, 5 bases at V and 4 bases at J, with 21 bases in the middle. By proportion, this clone is medium-sized (0.01 to 0.1%). How the authors handled the data: From reference gene primer amplification, estimates of nucleated cell counts were derived. Sequenced by immunoSEQ multiplex PCR; TCRdb stores in-frame clones only, minus some. The DNA was the basis for D and trimming; V, J and clone size are from that table. The table includes about 180,000 clones, about 81% detected once. Enrollment of patients from Seattle took place during active infection, with longitudinal follow-up.

The clonotype was recovered from a woman of 80 years or more with COVID-19, enrolled during active disease. V usage is TRBV28 and J usage is TRBJ2-7, with D unclear. Material: peripheral blood. The CDR3 coding sequence is TGTGCCAGCAGTCCCTCAACTACGGGTTTGGAATACGAGCAGTACTTC. It specifies CASSPSTTGLEYEQYF.